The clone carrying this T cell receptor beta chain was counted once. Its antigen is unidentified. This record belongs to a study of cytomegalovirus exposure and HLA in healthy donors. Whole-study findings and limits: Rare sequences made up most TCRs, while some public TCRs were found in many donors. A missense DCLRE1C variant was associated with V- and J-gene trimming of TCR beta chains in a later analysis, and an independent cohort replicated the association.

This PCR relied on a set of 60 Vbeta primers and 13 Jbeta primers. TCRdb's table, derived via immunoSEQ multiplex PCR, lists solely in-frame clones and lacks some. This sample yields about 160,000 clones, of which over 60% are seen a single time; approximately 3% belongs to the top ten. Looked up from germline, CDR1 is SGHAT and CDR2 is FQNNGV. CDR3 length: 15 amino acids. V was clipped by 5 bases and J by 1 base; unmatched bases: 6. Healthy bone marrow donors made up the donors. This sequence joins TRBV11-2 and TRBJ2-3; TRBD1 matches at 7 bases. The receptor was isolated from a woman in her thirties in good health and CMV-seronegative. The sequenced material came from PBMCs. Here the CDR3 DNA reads TGTGCCAGCAGCCCCGGACAGGTCGGCACAGATACGCAGTATTTT. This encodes CASSPGQVGTDTQYF.